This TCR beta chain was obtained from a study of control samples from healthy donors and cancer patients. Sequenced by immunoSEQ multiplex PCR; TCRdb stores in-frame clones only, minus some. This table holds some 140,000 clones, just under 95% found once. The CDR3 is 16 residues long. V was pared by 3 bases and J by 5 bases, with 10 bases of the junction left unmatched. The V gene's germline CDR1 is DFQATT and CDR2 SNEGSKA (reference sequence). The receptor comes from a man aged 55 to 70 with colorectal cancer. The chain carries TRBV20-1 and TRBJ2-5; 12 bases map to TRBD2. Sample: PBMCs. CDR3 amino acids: CSASSLAGGNAETQYF. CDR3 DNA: TGCAGTGCTAGTAGCCTAGCGGGGGGGAATGCGGAGACCCAGTACTTC.